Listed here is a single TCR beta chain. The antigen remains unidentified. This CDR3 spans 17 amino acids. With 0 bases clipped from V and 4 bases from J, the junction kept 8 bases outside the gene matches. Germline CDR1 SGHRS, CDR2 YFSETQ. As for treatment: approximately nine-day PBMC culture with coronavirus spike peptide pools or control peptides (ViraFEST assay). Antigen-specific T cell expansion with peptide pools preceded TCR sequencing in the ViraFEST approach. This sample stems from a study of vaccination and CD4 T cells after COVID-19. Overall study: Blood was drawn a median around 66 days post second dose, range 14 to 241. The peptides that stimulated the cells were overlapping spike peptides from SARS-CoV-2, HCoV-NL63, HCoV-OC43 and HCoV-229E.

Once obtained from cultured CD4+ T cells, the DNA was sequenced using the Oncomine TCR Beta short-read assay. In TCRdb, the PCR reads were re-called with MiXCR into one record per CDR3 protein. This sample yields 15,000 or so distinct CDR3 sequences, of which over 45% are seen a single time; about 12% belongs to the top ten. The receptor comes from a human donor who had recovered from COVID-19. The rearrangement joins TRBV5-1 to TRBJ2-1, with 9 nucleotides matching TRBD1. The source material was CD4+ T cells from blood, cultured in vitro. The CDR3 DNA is TGCGCCAGCAGCTTGGCCCGGACAGGGGATGGATACAATGAGCAGTTCTTC. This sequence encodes CASSLARTGDGYNEQFF.